A selection of T cell receptor beta chains follows, all from one sample in a study of shared clonotypes between healthy human individuals. The method was immunoSEQ multiplex PCR; TCRdb's version includes in-frame clones alone and lacks a portion of them. This sample has about 380,000 clones, with roughly 96% found just once. What was sequenced was memory CD8+ T cells sorted from blood. Receptor source: a man aged 30 to 45 in good health. CDR3s include the opening cysteine and the closing phenylalanine or tryptophan. A D gene is named only where the DNA matches it firmly. Clone size, where shown, is once, few, many, or a class for clones that have expanded.

CDR3aa	CDR3nt	len	d_gene	abundance	v_gene	j_gene
CSVEDGQGPDTQYF	TGCAGCGTTGAAGATGGGCAAGGGCCAGATACGCAGTATTTT	14	-	once	TRBV29-1	TRBJ2-3
CATSRGRLSLSYEQYF	TGTGCCACCAGCAGAGGTCGACTATCCCTGTCCTACGAGCAGTACTTC	16	-	-	TRBV15	TRBJ2-7
CASTSLAGKHTDTQYF	TGTGCCAGCACCAGTCTAGCGGGAAAGCACACAGATACGCAGTATTTT	16	TRBD2	-	TRBV11-1	TRBJ2-3
CASNHRGFGNTIYF	TGTGCCAGTAACCACCGGGGGTTTGGAAACACCATATATTTT	14	-	-	TRBV19	TRBJ1-3
CAISGTRNSPLHF	TGTGCCATCAGTGGGACTCGGAATTCACCCCTCCACTTT	13	-	-	TRBV10-3	TRBJ1-6
CATQYRLQGGYTF	TGTGCCACCCAATACCGCCTACAGGGTGGCTACACCTTC	13	-	-	TRBV6-5	TRBJ1-2
CASSLDREESGYTF	TGCGCCAGCAGCTTGGACAGGGAGGAATCTGGCTACACCTTC	14	-	-	TRBV5-1	TRBJ1-2
CASSPGLAGGTDTQYF	TGTGCCAGCAGTCCCGGACTAGCGGGAGGCACAGATACGCAGTATTTT	16	TRBD2	-	TRBV6-6	TRBJ2-3
CASSFGEGASGVPYEQYF	TGTGCCAGCAGCTTTGGGGAGGGGGCTAGCGGGGTTCCCTACGAGCAGTACTTC	18	TRBD2	-	TRBV11-2	TRBJ2-7
CASSLGAGTSGSQVNEQFF	TGTGCCAGCAGTTTAGGGGCCGGGACTAGCGGGAGTCAGGTCAATGAGCAGTTCTTC	19	TRBD2	-	TRBV27	TRBJ2-1
CASSDFTISVKSSLAWYNEQFF	TGTGCCAGCAGTGATTTTACCATCTCTGTAAAGTCTTCGCTAGCGTGGTACAATGAGCAGTTCTTC	22	-	-	TRBV2	TRBJ2-1
CASSDNNYGYTF	TGTGCCAGCAGTGACAATAACTATGGCTACACCTTC	12	-	-	TRBV2	TRBJ1-2
CASSGQLNTEAFF	TGTGCCAGCAGTGGACAGTTGAACACTGAAGCTTTCTTT	13	-	-	TRBV2	TRBJ1-1
CASSLAPIQETQYF	TGTGCCAGCAGCTTAGCACCGATCCAAGAGACCCAGTACTTC	14	-	-	TRBV7-8	TRBJ2-5
CASSQKEGQGPSSYEQYF	TGCGCCAGCAGCCAAAAGGAGGGACAGGGACCGAGCTCCTACGAGCAGTACTTC	18	TRBD1	-	TRBV5-1	TRBJ2-7
CASTEVDGYEQYF	TGTGCCAGTACTGAGGTGGATGGCTACGAGCAGTACTTC	13	-	-	TRBV19	TRBJ2-7
CASSRTGDFGNTIYF	TGTGCCAGCAGCCGTACAGGGGATTTTGGAAACACCATATATTTT	15	TRBD1	-	TRBV28	TRBJ1-3
CASSLWGAKNIQYF	TGTGCCAGCAGTTTATGGGGGGCCAAAAACATTCAGTACTTC	14	-	-	TRBV28	TRBJ2-4
CASSLDPTGNQPQHF	TGTGCCAGCAGCTTGGATCCGACAGGAAATCAGCCCCAGCATTTT	15	-	-	TRBV5-4	TRBJ1-5
CARQRPSGADTQYF	TGTGCCAGACAAAGGCCCTCCGGGGCAGATACGCAGTATTTT	14	-	-	TRBV6-5	TRBJ2-3
CASSAPHRGRSTDTQYF	TGCGCCAGCAGTGCCCCCCACAGGGGACGGAGCACAGATACGCAGTATTTT	17	TRBD1	-	TRBV5-1	TRBJ2-3
CASSRYRALGEEETQYF	TGTGCTAGCAGCCGTTACAGGGCATTAGGGGAAGAGGAGACCCAGTACTTC	17	-	-	TRBV7-7	TRBJ2-5
CASSQRNTIYF	TGTGCCAGCAGCCAACGGAACACCATATATTTT	11	-	-	TRBV14	TRBJ1-3
CASSQGTGPTVDGYTF	TGTGCCAGCAGCCAGGGGACAGGGCCTACTGTGGATGGCTACACCTTC	16	TRBD1	-	TRBV5-4	TRBJ1-2
CASSELGPGAGANVLTF	TGTGCCAGCAGTGAATTGGGACCGGGGGCTGGGGCCAACGTCCTGACTTTC	17	-	-	TRBV6-1	TRBJ2-6
CSVGTSLGTGELFF	TGCAGCGTTGGGACTAGCTTGGGCACCGGGGAGCTGTTTTTT	14	TRBD2	-	TRBV29-1	TRBJ2-2